These T cell receptor beta chains were read from a single sample in a study of vaccination effects on CD4 cells after COVID-19. The protocol was immunoSEQ multiplex PCR, while the TCRdb copy is restricted to in-frame clones and leaves out a portion. The sample shows about 73,000 clones, around 67% of them seen only once. Which antigens these TCRs recognize remains unknown. Source: CD4+ T cells from PBMCs cultured without peptide, taken after COVID-19 vaccination. These receptor sequences come from a human donor who received a COVID-19 vaccine. The CDR3 runs from the conserved cysteine through the conserved F or W. The order of the fields is V gene, J gene, D gene, clone size, CDR3 DNA, CDR3 protein. A D gene is named only where the DNA matches it firmly. Only some rows state a clone size, as once, few, many or a class for expanded clones.

TRBV5-1,TRBJ1-1,.,few,TGCGCCAGCAGCTCCAACTTAGGAAACATGAACACTGAAGCTTTCTTT,CASSSNLGNMNTEAFF
TRBV18,TRBJ2-1,TRBD1,.,TGTGCCAGCTCCGGGACAGGGGGCCGGGAGCAGTTCTTC,CASSGTGGREQFF
TRBV7-3,TRBJ1-6,.,.,TGTGCCAGCAGTTCGGACGGACTCAATTCACCCCTCCACTTT,CASSSDGLNSPLHF
TRBV5-4,TRBJ2-3,.,few,TGTGCCAGCAGCTTGAAGGGGGTAGATACGCAGTATTTT,CASSLKGVDTQYF
TRBV19,TRBJ1-6,.,.,TGTGCCAGTACACAGGGAGTAGGATCACCCCTCCACTTT,CASTQGVGSPLHF
TRBV9,TRBJ2-3,TRBD1,.,TGTGCCAGCAGCATCACAGGGGCTAGCACAGATACGCAGTATTTT,CASSITGASTDTQYF
TRBV10-3,TRBJ2-1,TRBD2,.,TGTGCCAGCGGGGGGGCCCTCTTAAGAGATGAGCAGTTCTTC,CASGGALLRDEQFF
TRBV5-4,TRBJ2-3,.,.,TGTGCCAGCAGCTTGGTGACGGGGGGCTTCCCTGATACGCAGTATTTT,CASSLVTGGFPDTQYF
TRBV19,TRBJ2-2,TRBD2,.,TGTGCCAGTGAGGGACGGGGAGCACTAGCGGGGATGGGGGAGCTGTTTTTT,CASEGRGALAGMGELFF
TRBV28,TRBJ1-2,.,.,TGTGCCAGCAGTTTCCCCAACGGTCGAGGTGCCTATGGCTACACCTTC,CASSFPNGRGAYGYTF
TRBV19,TRBJ1-4,.,.,TGTGCCAGTAGTACCGGGACCGTGGCAACTAATGAAAAACTGTTTTTT,CASSTGTVATNEKLFF
TRBV10-3,TRBJ2-5,.,few,TGTGCCATCAGGGACGGGGGAGCGACTACCCAAGAGACCCAGTACTTC,CAIRDGGATTQETQYF
TRBV5-4,TRBJ1-2,TRBD1,.,TGTGCCAGCAGCGTCGCCCGGGACAGGGGTTATGGCTACACCTTC,CASSVARDRGYGYTF
TRBV7-3,TRBJ2-1,TRBD2,.,TGTGCCAGCAGCTTAGAACTAGCGGGGCAGCATGAGCAGTTCTTC,CASSLELAGQHEQFF
TRBV12-3/TRBV12-4,TRBJ1-6,.,.,TGTGCCAGCAGCAGGGGACATATTTCACCCCTCCACTTT,CASSRGHISPLHF
TRBV6-2/TRBV6-3,TRBJ1-2,.,.,TGTGCCAGCAGTCAGCCGACCAGGAGAAGTAACTATGGCTACACCTTC,CASSQPTRRSNYGYTF
TRBV10-2,TRBJ2-1,TRBD1,.,TGCGCCATACAGGGGAACCCCTACAATGAGCAGTTCTTC,CAIQGNPYNEQFF
TRBV7-2,TRBJ2-5,TRBD2,.,TGTGCCAGCAGCTTTCAGCGGGGAGAAGGAGAGACCCAGTACTTC,CASSFQRGEGETQYF
TRBV9,TRBJ1-1,TRBD1,.,TGTGCCAGCAGCGGAGGACAGGGGGCTGGGCTCACTGAAGCTTTCTTT,CASSGGQGAGLTEAFF
TRBV15,TRBJ2-2,TRBD1,.,TGTGCCACCAGCAGAGGACAGGGCTCGTCCACCGGGGAGCTGTTTTTT,CATSRGQGSSTGELFF
TRBV3-1/TRBV3-2,TRBJ2-2,TRBD2,.,TGTGCCAGCAGCCGACTAGCGGGAAGCACCGGGGAGCTGTTTTTT,CASSRLAGSTGELFF
TRBV5-8,TRBJ2-3,.,.,TGTGCCAGCCCTGGGGCCATCGGGGCCGAGGCAGGCACAGATACGCAGTATTTT,CASPGAIGAEAGTDTQYF
TRBV11-2,TRBJ1-1,.,.,TGTGCCAGCAGCTTAGGGCTGGACGCTAACACTGAAGCTTTCTTT,CASSLGLDANTEAFF
TRBV20-1,TRBJ1-4,.,.,TGCAGTGCTAGTCGGGGGGGGTCCGATGAAAAACTGTTTTTT,CSASRGGSDEKLFF
TRBV12-3/TRBV12-4,TRBJ2-5,.,once,TGTGCCAGCAGTTTATATGTGCAAGAGACCCAGTACTTC,CASSLYVQETQYF
TRBV5-4,TRBJ2-5,.,.,TGTGCCAGCAGCTTGGGGCAGGGACAAGAGACCCAGTACTTC,CASSLGQGQETQYF
TRBV6-4,TRBJ1-2,.,.,TGTGCCAGCAGTGTAGCCCAGGGGCATGAAGGCTACACCTTC,CASSVAQGHEGYTF
TRBV7-2,TRBJ1-1,.,.,TGTGCCAGCAGCCCGCGGACAGTGAACACTGAAGCTTTCTTT,CASSPRTVNTEAFF
TRBV5-5,TRBJ2-3,.,.,TGTGCCAGCAGCTTAGGGGCCCTGACTAGCACAGATACGCAGTATTTT,CASSLGALTSTDTQYF
TRBV6-5,TRBJ1-2,TRBD1,.,TGTGCCAGCAACCTAGACAGGGGGCCTGGCTACACCTTC,CASNLDRGPGYTF
TRBV7-9,TRBJ1-1,.,.,TGTGCCAGCAGCTTAGAAAGGGCAGGTAGAGAAGCTTTCTTT,CASSLERAGREAFF
TRBV5-4,TRBJ2-3,TRBD2,.,TGTGCCAGCAGCTCCCGGACTAGCGGGGGGCTAGTGGATACGCAGTATTTT,CASSSRTSGGLVDTQYF
TRBV6-5,TRBJ1-1,.,.,TGTGCCAGCAGTTACTCCCGGGGAACTGAAGCTTTCTTT,CASSYSRGTEAFF
TRBV2,TRBJ1-2,.,few,TGTGCCAGCAGTGAGGCAACCTATGGCTACACCTTC,CASSEATYGYTF
TRBV5-1,TRBJ2-5,TRBD2,.,TGCGCCAGCAGCTCCACCGGGACTAGCGGAGAGACCCAGTACTTC,CASSSTGTSGETQYF
TRBV18,TRBJ1-1,.,.,TGTGCCAGCTCACCAGTTTCTGGGTCTGAAGCTTTCTTT,CASSPVSGSEAFF
TRBV2,TRBJ2-1,TRBD2,.,TGTGCCAGCAGTGCGGGGGGGCCCCGAAATGAGCAGTTCTTC,CASSAGGPRNEQFF
TRBV4-1,TRBJ2-5,.,.,TGCGCCAGCAGCCCCCGCAGTGGAAACAGGGAGCAAGAGACCCAGTACTTC,CASSPRSGNREQETQYF
TRBV2,TRBJ2-5,TRBD2,.,TGTGCCAGCAGTGAAGGGACTAGCGGGGGGTCAGAGACCCAGTACTTC,CASSEGTSGGSETQYF
TRBV10-3,TRBJ1-2,.,.,TGTGCCATCAGTGAGCGAACTAACTATGGCTACACCTTC,CAISERTNYGYTF
TRBV19,TRBJ1-3,.,few,TGTGCCAGTACGAGGGTCTCTGGAAACACCATATATTTT,CASTRVSGNTIYF
TRBV20-1,TRBJ2-3,.,.,TGCAGTGCTAGGAATTCAGATACGCAGTATTTT,CSARNSDTQYF
TRBV6-2/TRBV6-3,TRBJ2-5,TRBD2,once,TGTGCCAGCAGTTACGACCTAGCGGGGGAGCAAGAGACCCAGTACTTC,CASSYDLAGEQETQYF
TRBV18,TRBJ2-1,TRBD2,.,TGTGCCAGCTCATCGTCCGGGGGGTACAATGAGCAGTTCTTC,CASSSSGGYNEQFF
TRBV9,TRBJ2-5,TRBD2,once,TGTGCCAGCAGCGCGGGACTAGCGGGGGGCAGGTTGGAGGAGACCCAGTACTTC,CASSAGLAGGRLEETQYF
TRBV18,TRBJ1-5,.,.,TGTGCCAGCTCACCGGGCCCCTTGTTCGCCCAGCATTTT,CASSPGPLFAQHF